This is a list of T cell receptor beta chains from one sample in a study of CD8+ T cells in alopecia areata. TCRdb's table, derived via immunoSEQ multiplex PCR, lists solely in-frame clones and lacks some. The sample has 250,000 to 350,000 clones, roughly 63% seen once. This specimen was CD4+ T cells sorted from blood, taken around week 53, from a patient treated with tofacitinib. These receptors came from a human donor with alopecia areata. The CDR3 runs from the conserved cysteine through the conserved F or W. D genes are given only for firm matches. Part of the rows lack a size; the others show once, few, many or a class for expanded clones.

V: TRBV7-8
J: TRBJ2-2
D: .
size: .
DNA: TGTGCCAGCAGCTTTCCGGGGGCCGGGAACACCGGGGAGCTGTTTTTT
CDR3: CASSFPGAGNTGELFF

V: TRBV14
J: TRBJ2-1
D: TRBD1
size: few
DNA: TGTGCCAGCAGCCAAGCTAGGACAGGGAATGAGCAGTTCTTC
CDR3: CASSQARTGNEQFF

V: TRBV6-1
J: TRBJ2-3
D: TRBD1
size: few
DNA: TGTGCCAGCAGTCCCGGGACAGCAACAGATACGCAGTATTTT
CDR3: CASSPGTATDTQYF

V: TRBV5-1
J: TRBJ2-5
D: TRBD1
size: .
DNA: TGCGCCAGCCGCCCTGGGGGACAGACAGGAGAGACCCAGTACTTC
CDR3: CASRPGGQTGETQYF

V: TRBV9
J: TRBJ1-2
D: TRBD1
size: .
DNA: TGTGCCAGCAGTGGGACAGGGGGTAGCTATGGCTACACCTTC
CDR3: CASSGTGGSYGYTF

V: TRBV29-1
J: TRBJ1-2
D: TRBD1
size: .
DNA: TGCAGCGCTGTGGGGGGACAGGGCTATGGCTACACCTTC
CDR3: CSAVGGQGYGYTF

V: TRBV30
J: TRBJ1-6
D: TRBD1
size: few
DNA: TGTGCCTCCCGGGACAGGGGAAACAATTCACCCCTCCACTTT
CDR3: CASRDRGNNSPLHF

V: TRBV2
J: TRBJ2-3
D: TRBD2
size: .
DNA: TGTGCCAGCAGACCGACTAGCGGAACAGATACGCAGTATTTT
CDR3: CASRPTSGTDTQYF

V: TRBV6-5
J: TRBJ1-6
D: .
size: .
DNA: TGTGCCAGCAGGACAAGGGATAATTCACCCCTCCACTTT
CDR3: CASRTRDNSPLHF

V: TRBV2
J: TRBJ2-1
D: .
size: .
DNA: TGTGCCAGCAGTGGCTACTACAATGAGCAGTTCTTC
CDR3: CASSGYYNEQFF